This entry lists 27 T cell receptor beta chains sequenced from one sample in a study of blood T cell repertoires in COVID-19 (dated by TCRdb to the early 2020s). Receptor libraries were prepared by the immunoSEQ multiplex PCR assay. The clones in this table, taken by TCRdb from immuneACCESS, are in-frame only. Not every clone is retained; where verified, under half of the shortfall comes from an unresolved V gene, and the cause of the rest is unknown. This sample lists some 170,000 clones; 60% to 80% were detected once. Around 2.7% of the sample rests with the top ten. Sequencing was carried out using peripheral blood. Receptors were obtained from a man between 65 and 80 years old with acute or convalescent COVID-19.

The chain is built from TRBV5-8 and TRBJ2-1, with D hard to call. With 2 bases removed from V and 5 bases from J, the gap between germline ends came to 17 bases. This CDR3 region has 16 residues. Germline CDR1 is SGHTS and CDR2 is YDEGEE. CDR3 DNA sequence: TGTGCCAGCAGCTTCATACTATCCCAATACGACAATGAGCAGTTCTTC. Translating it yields CASSFILSQYDNEQFF.

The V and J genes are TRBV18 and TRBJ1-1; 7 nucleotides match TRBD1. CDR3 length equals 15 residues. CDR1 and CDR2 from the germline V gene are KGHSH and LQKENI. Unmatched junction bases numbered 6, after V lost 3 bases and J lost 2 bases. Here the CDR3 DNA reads TGTGCCAGCTCACCTACGGGACAGCCCAACACTGAAGCTTTCTTT. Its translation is CASSPTGQPNTEAFF.

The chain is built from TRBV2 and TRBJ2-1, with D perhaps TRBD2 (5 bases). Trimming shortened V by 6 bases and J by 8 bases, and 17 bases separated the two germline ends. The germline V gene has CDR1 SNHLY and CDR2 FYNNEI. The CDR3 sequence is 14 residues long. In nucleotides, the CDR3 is TGTGCCAGCAGAAGCGGCTCTAGAGGCGATGAGCAGTTCTTC. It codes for CASRSGSRGDEQFF.

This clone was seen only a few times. The CDR3 nucleotides are TGCGCCAGCAGTGAGTTTACAGGGACCAATGAGCAGTTCTTC. It translates to CASSEFTGTNEQFF. This chain connects TRBV10-2 to TRBJ2-1, with D possibly being TRBD1 (6 bases). The CDR3 is 14 amino acids. Trimming pared 1 base from V and 6 bases from J, leaving 10 bases between. The V gene's germline CDR1 is WSHSY and CDR2 SAAADI.

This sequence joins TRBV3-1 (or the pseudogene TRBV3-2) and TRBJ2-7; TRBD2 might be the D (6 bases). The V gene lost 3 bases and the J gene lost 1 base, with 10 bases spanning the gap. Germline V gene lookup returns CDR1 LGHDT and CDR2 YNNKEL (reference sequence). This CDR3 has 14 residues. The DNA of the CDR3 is TGTGCCAGCAGCCAGCGGGGCCGGTCCTACGAGCAGTACTTC. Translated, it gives CASSQRGRSYEQYF.

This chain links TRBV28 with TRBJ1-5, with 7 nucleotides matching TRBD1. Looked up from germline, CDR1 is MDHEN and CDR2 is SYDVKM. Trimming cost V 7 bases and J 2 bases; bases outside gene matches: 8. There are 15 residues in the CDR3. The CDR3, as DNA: TGTGCCAGCACTAACAGGGGCATAGGCAATCAGCCCCAGCATTTT. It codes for CASTNRGIGNQPQHF.

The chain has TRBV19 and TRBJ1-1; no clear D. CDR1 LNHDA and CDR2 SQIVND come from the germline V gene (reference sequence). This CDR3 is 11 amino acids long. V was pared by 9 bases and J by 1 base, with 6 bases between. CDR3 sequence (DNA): TGTGCCAGCCGGAGGAACACTGAAGCTTTCTTT. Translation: CASRRNTEAFF.

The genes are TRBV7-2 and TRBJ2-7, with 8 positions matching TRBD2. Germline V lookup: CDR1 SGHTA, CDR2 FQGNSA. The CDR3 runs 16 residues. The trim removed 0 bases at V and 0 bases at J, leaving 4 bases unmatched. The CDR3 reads CASSLAEGTSSYEQYF. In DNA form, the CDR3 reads TGTGCCAGCAGCTTAGCCGAGGGGACTAGCTCCTACGAGCAGTACTTC.

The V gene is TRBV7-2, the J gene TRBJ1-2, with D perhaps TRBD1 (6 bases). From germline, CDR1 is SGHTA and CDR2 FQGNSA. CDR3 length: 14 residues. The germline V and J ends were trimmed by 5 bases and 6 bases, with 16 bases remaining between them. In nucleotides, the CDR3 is TGTGCCAGCAGCCTACAGGGTTCTGTGGATGGCTACACCTTC. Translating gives CASSLQGSVDGYTF.

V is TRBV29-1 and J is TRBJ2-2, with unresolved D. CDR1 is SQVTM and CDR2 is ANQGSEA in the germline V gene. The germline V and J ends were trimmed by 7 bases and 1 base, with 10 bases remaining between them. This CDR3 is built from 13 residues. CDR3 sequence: CSASQQNTGELFF. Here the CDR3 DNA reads TGCAGCGCCTCGCAACAGAACACCGGGGAGCTGTTTTTT.

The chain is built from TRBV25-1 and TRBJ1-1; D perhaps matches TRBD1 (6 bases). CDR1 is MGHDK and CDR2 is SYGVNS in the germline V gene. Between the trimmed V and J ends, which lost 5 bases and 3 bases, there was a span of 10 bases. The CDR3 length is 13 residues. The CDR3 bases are TGTGCCAGCAGTTTGTCAGGGGACACTGAAGCTTTCTTT. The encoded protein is CASSLSGDTEAFF.

Here the CDR3 DNA reads TGTGCCAGCAGTTCTAGGAAGAGCTACACCTTC. It translates to CASSSRKSYTF. The chain recombines TRBV28 with TRBJ1-2; D remains ambiguous. The CDR3 is 11 amino acids. From germline, CDR1 is MDHEN and CDR2 SYDVKM. The V and J ends lost 4 bases and 9 bases respectively, with 9 bases between them.

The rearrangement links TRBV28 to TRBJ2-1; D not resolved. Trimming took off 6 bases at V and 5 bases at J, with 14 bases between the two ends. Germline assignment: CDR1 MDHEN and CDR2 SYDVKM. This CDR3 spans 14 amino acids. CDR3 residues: CASRSATSNNEQFF. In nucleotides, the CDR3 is TGTGCCAGCAGGTCCGCAACAAGTAACAATGAGCAGTTCTTC.

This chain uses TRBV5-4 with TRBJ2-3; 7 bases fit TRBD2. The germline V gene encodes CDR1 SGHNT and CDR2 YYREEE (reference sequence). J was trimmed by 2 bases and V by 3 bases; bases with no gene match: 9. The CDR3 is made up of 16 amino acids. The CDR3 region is CASSSMTSPYTDTQYF. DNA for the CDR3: TGTGCCAGCAGCTCGATGACTAGCCCCTACACAGATACGCAGTATTTT.

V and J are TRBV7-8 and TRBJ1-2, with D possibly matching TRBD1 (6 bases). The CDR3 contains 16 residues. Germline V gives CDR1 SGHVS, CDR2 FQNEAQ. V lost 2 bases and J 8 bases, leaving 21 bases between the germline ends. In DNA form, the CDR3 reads TGTGCCAGCAGCTTAACGACCCGGGACACCCATGGAGGCTACACCTTC. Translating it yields CASSLTTRDTHGGYTF.

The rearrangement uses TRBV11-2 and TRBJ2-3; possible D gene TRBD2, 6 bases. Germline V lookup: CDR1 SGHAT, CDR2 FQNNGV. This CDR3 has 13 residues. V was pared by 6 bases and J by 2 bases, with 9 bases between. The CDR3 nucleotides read TGTGCCAGCAGACGGGACTCCACAGATACGCAGTATTTT. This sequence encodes CASRRDSTDTQYF.

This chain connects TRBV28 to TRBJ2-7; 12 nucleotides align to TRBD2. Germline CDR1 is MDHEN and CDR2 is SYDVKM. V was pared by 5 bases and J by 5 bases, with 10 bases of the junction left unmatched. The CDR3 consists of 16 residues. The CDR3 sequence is CASSMTSGSTSDEQYF. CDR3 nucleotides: TGTGCCAGCAGTATGACTAGCGGGAGCACCTCGGACGAGCAGTACTTC.

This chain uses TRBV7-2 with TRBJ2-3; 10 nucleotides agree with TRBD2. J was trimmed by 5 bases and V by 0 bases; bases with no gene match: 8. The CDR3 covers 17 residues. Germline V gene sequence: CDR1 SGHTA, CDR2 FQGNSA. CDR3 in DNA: TGTGCCAGCAGCTTAGCGCTAGCGGGAGAGTATGTAGATACGCAGTATTTT. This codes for CASSLALAGEYVDTQYF.

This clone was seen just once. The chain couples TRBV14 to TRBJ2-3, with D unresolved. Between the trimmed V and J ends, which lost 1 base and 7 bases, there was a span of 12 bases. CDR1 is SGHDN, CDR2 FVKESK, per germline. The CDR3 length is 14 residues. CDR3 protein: CASSQALSGHTQYF. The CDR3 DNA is TGTGCCAGCAGCCAAGCCTTGAGTGGTCATACGCAGTATTTT. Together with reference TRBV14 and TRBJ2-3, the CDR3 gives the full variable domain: EAGVTQFPSHSVIEKGQTVTLRCDPISGHDNLYWYRRVMGKEIKFLLHFVKESKQDESGMPNNRFLAERTGGTYSTLKVQPAELEDSGVYFCASSQALSGHTQYFGPGTRLTVL.

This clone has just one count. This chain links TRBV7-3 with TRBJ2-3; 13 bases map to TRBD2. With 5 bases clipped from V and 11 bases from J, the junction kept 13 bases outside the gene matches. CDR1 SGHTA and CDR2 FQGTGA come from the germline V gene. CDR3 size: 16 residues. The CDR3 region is CASSEDRTSGRIRQYF. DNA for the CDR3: TGTGCCAGCAGCGAAGATCGGACTAGCGGGAGAATTAGGCAGTATTTT.

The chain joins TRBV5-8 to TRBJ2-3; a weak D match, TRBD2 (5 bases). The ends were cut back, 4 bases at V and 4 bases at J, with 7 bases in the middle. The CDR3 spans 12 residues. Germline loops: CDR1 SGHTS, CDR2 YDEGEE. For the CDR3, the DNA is TGTGCCAGCAGCAGGACTGCAGATACGCAGTATTTT. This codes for CASSRTADTQYF.

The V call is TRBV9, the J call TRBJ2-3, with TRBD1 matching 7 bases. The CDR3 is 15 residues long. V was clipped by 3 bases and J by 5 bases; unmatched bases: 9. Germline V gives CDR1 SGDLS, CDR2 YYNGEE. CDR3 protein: CASSESRGYVDTQYF. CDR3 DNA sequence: TGTGCCAGCAGCGAGAGCAGGGGGTATGTAGATACGCAGTATTTT.

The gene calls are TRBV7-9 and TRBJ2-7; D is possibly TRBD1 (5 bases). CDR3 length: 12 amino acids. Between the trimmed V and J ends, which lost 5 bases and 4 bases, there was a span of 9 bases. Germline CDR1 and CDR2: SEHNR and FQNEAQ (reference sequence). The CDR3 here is CASSKTEYEQYF. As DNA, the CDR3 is TGTGCCAGCAGCAAGACAGAATACGAGCAGTACTTC.

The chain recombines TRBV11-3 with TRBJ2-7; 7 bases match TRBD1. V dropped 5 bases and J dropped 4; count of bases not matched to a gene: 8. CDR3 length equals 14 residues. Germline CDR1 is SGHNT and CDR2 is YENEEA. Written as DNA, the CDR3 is TGTGCCAGCAGCCTAGGTATACAGGGGTACGAGCAGTACTTC. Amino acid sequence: CASSLGIQGYEQYF.

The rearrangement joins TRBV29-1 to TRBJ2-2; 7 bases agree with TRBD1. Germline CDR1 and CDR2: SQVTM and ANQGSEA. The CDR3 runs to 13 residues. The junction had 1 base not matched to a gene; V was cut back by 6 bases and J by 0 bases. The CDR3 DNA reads TGCAGCGTGGGGACAGCGAACACCGGGGAGCTGTTTTTT. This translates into CSVGTANTGELFF.

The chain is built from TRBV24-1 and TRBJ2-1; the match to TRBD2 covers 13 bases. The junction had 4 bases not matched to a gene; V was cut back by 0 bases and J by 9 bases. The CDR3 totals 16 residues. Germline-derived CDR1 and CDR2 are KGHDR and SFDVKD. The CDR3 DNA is TGTGCCACCAGTGATTTGCGGACTAGCGGGAGAGTTGAGCAGTTCTTC. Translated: CATSDLRTSGRVEQFF.

CDR3 residues: CASSQTTSGTYTDTQYF. The CDR3 DNA follows: TGCGCCAGCAGCCAAACCACTAGCGGAACATACACAGATACGCAGTATTTT. This chain joins TRBV4-3 and TRBJ2-3, with TRBD2 identical over 8 bases. Germline V lookup: CDR1 LGHNA, CDR2 YSLEER. V was clipped by 2 bases and J by 2 bases; unmatched bases: 9. The CDR3 is 17 amino acids.